This T cell receptor beta chain was obtained from a study of control samples from healthy donors and cancer patients. TCRdb keeps only in-frame clones here, not all; method: immunoSEQ multiplex PCR. The sample records around 31,000 clones, 94% being singletons. J was trimmed by 0 bases and V by 8 bases; bases with no gene match: 14. This CDR3 is built from 18 residues. Germline CDR1 is MNHEY and CDR2 is SMNVEV (reference sequence). The source is a man in his fifties or sixties in good health. The sequencing input was blood. V is TRBV27 and J is TRBJ2-1; 9 nucleotides agree with TRBD2. CDR3 protein: CASFRAGGTSSSYNEQFF. CDR3 DNA: TGTGCCAGCTTTCGGGCGGGGGGGACATCGAGCTCCTACAATGAGCAGTTCTTC.